This passage covers 21 T cell receptor beta chains from one sample sequenced in a study of early T cells in non-severe SARS-CoV-2 infection. TCRdb used MiXCR to reprocess the 5' RACE reads, holding one entry per CDR3 protein. The sample includes 38,000 or so distinct CDR3 sequences, about 5% of them seen just once. The sequencing sample was made of whole blood. Source of these receptors: an adult who was a healthcare worker with PCR-confirmed SARS-CoV-2 infection or an uninfected control (not recorded which).

The sample holds many counts of this clonotype. The chain couples TRBV5-1 to TRBJ1-2, with D uncertain. V lost 2 bases and J lost 8, with 13 bases in between. The CDR3 is 13 amino acids. Germline-derived CDR1 and CDR2 are SGHRS and YFSETQ. Written as DNA, the CDR3 is TGCGCCAGCAGCTTCTCCGGGGAGGAGGGCTACACCTTC. Its protein is CASSFSGEEGYTF.

This clonotype was counted at least ten times. This chain uses TRBV19 with TRBJ1-2, with D possibly TRBD1 on 5 matching bases. V lost 5 bases and J 5 bases, leaving 15 bases between the germline ends. CDR1 LNHDA and CDR2 SQIVND come from the germline V gene (reference sequence). This CDR3 contains 14 residues. CDR3 nucleotide sequence: TGTGCCAGTAGTTTTGGGCCAGGGCGGTATGGCTACACCTTC. Amino acids: CASSFGPGRYGYTF.

At least ten counts were recorded for this clonotype. This chain joins TRBV20-1 and TRBJ2-7, with TRBD1 matching 7 bases. CDR1 and CDR2 from the germline V gene are DFQATT and SNEGSKA (reference sequence). With V trimmed by 1 base and J by 0 bases, 6 bases remained unmatched. CDR3 length equals 15 residues. CDR3 nucleotides: TGCAGTGCTAGAGCCCGGGACAGTAGCTCCTACGAGCAGTACTTC. This encodes CSARARDSSSYEQYF.

This clonotype was counted ten times or more. The chain is built from TRBV29-1 and TRBJ2-7; no clear D gene. V lost 2 bases, J lost 6 bases, and 11 bases lay in between. The CDR3 is 12 amino acids. Germline-derived CDR1 and CDR2 are SQVTM and ANQGSEA. CDR3 loop: CSVELPRREQYF. The CDR3 region has the DNA TGCAGCGTTGAATTGCCCCGACGCGAGCAGTACTTC.

This clonotype has ten or more counts. The chain uses TRBV29-1 and TRBJ2-1; D remains unclear. Germline V gives CDR1 SQVTM, CDR2 ANQGSEA. V lost 6 bases and J lost 6, with 9 bases in between. There are 11 residues in the CDR3. The CDR3 DNA is TGCAGCGTAGACCGTACCAATGAGCAGTTCTTC. Translation: CSVDRTNEQFF.

This clonotype was seen repeatedly, ten times or more. The chain uses TRBV7-2 and TRBJ1-5; a weak D match, TRBD1 (5 bases). This CDR3 has 14 amino acids. Germline loops: CDR1 SGHTA, CDR2 FQGNSA. Trimming took 2 bases from V and 3 from J, leaving 8 bases between them. The CDR3 here is CASSLQGYNQPQHF. For the CDR3, the DNA is TGTGCCAGCAGCTTACAGGGATACAATCAGCCCCAGCATTTT.

This clonotype occurred many times. This chain joins TRBV6-1 and TRBJ2-1; a possible D gene is TRBD1 (6 bases). Per the germline V gene, CDR1 is MNHNS and CDR2 is SASEGT. Trimming removed 6 bases at V and 6 bases at J, with 21 bases between. The CDR3 consists of 16 residues. In DNA form, the CDR3 reads TGTGCCAGCAGGTTCTTGGACAGCCGAATACTCAATGAGCAGTTCTTC. Translation gives CASRFLDSRILNEQFF.

The DNA for the CDR3 is TGTGCCAACAACCGGGACAGGGCGTCCGAGCAGTACTTC. As protein: CANNRDRASEQYF. This rearrangement joins TRBV2 to TRBJ2-7; 9 nucleotides align to TRBD1. The V segment lost 10 bases and the J segment 6 bases; nucleotides outside the gene matches: 10. CDR1 SNHLY and CDR2 FYNNEI come from the germline V gene. The CDR3 sequence is 13 residues long. The variable domain in full, with the rest retrieved from reference TRBV2 and TRBJ2-7, is EPEVTQTPSHQVTQMGQEVILRCVPISNHLYFYWYRQILGQKVEFLVSFYNNEISEKSEIFDDQFSVERPDGSNFTLKIRSTKLEDSAMYFCANNRDRASEQYFGPGTRLTVT.

The chain couples TRBV27 to TRBJ2-1; D might be TRBD2 (6 bases). The CDR3 extends over 14 amino acids. Germline loops: CDR1 MNHEY, CDR2 SMNVEV (reference sequence). Trimming cost V 8 bases and J 5 bases, with 16 bases left between them. CDR3 loop: CASRPRGGDNEQFF. The CDR3 bases are TGTGCCAGCCGGCCAAGGGGAGGTGACAATGAGCAGTTCTTC.

This clonotype was seen a few times. This chain uses TRBV20-1 with TRBJ2-3; TRBD2 is a possible D gene (7 bases). The CDR3 loop spans 14 amino acids. Germline values: CDR1 DFQATT, CDR2 SNEGSKA (reference sequence). The V gene lost 5 bases and the J gene lost 9 bases, with 21 bases spanning the gap. The CDR3 is CSAGGPSGTGTQYF. In DNA, the CDR3 is TGCAGTGCTGGGGGGCCTAGCGGTACCGGAACGCAGTATTTT.

The table lists this clonotype with many counts. The chain is built from TRBV18 and TRBJ2-3; D remains ambiguous. Germline V gene lookup returns CDR1 KGHSH and CDR2 LQKENI. Trimming shortened V by 3 bases and J by 6 bases, and 10 bases separated the two germline ends. The CDR3 runs 13 residues. The CDR3 protein is CASSPGAADTQYF. The CDR3 DNA sequence: TGTGCCAGCTCACCCGGCGCCGCGGATACGCAGTATTTT.

In this sample, this clonotype turned up many times. This chain connects TRBV6-5 to TRBJ2-2, with unresolved D. The V and J ends lost 2 bases and 5 bases respectively, with 12 bases between them. Germline V lookup: CDR1 MNHEY, CDR2 SVGAGI. The CDR3 is 15 residues long. The CDR3 nucleotides read TGTGCCAGCAGTTACGCATCATGGGCAACCGGGGAGCTGTTTTTT. Amino acids: CASSYASWATGELFF.

By sample fraction, this clonotype is medium-sized. The gene calls are TRBV12-3 or TRBV12-4 and TRBJ1-2; no definite D call. CDR3 size: 13 residues. Trimming cost V 1 base and J 7 bases, with 10 bases left between them. This chain's CDR3 is CASSLGVRGGYTF. Written as DNA, the CDR3 is TGTGCCAGCAGTTTAGGGGTTCGGGGTGGCTACACCTTC.

This clonotype was seen repeatedly, ten times or more. At one of its ends the junction is not consistent with the germline gene, which may arise from a read error. The V call is TRBV7-9, the J call TRBJ1-2, with D possibly TRBD1 on 5 matching bases. This CDR3 spans 12 amino acids. CDR1 SEHNR and CDR2 FQNEAQ come from the germline V gene (reference sequence). CDR3 sequence reads: CASSLKQVMTVF. The CDR3 DNA follows: TGTGCCAGCAGCTTGAAACAGGTCATGACCGTCTTC.

The table lists this clonotype with many counts. The V gene is TRBV3-1, the J gene TRBJ2-1; 13 positions agree with TRBD2. The CDR3 consists of 15 residues. V lost 6 bases to trimming and J lost 4 bases; unmatched junction nucleotides: 3. Germline values: CDR1 LGHDT, CDR2 YNNKEL (reference sequence). CDR3 loop: CASRPGLAGYNEQFF. For the CDR3, the DNA is TGTGCCAGCAGGCCGGGACTAGCGGGGTACAATGAGCAGTTCTTC.

This clonotype occurred many times. The junction and the germline gene differ at one end; a read error may be behind it. The rearrangement links TRBV20-1 to TRBJ2-7; D is possibly TRBD1 or TRBD2 (5 bases each). CDR1 is DFQATT, CDR2 SNEGSKA, per germline (reference sequence). The CDR3 is 14 residues long. CDR3 DNA sequence: TGCAGTGGTAGAGGGGTCACACGGCTCTCTGAGCAGTACTTC. It encodes CSGRGVTRLSEQYF.

This chain joins TRBV12-3 or TRBV12-4 and TRBJ1-1; 10 positions match TRBD1. This CDR3 contains 13 residues. V dropped 2 bases and J dropped 7; count of bases not matched to a gene: 1. The CDR3 is CASSLWDRGEAFF. The CDR3 DNA follows: TGTGCCAGCAGTTTATGGGACAGGGGTGAAGCTTTCTTT.

This clonotype was detected many times. The chain uses TRBV6-2 or TRBV6-3 and TRBJ2-7, with D perhaps TRBD1 or TRBD2 (5 bases each). The germline V and J ends were trimmed by 0 bases and 3 bases, with 18 bases remaining between them. Germline loops: CDR1 MNHEY, CDR2 SVGEGT. This CDR3 is 17 amino acids long. CDR3 sequence: CASSYSREGLLFYEQYF. DNA for the CDR3: TGTGCCAGCAGTTACTCTCGAGAGGGGCTCCTGTTCTACGAGCAGTACTTC.

This clonotype was seen ten or more times. This chain joins TRBV5-4 and TRBJ1-2; 7 bases match TRBD1. Germline assignment: CDR1 SGHNT and CDR2 YYREEE (reference sequence). CDR3 size: 14 residues. The J segment lost 2 bases and the V segment lost 2 bases, leaving 3 bases of the junction unmatched. CDR3 loop: CASSLPGQNYGYTF. The CDR3 DNA sequence: TGTGCCAGCAGCTTACCGGGACAGAACTATGGCTACACCTTC.

This clonotype has at least ten counts. Its ends do not fully match the called genes, so a read error is possible. V is TRBV12-3 or TRBV12-4 and J is TRBJ2-1; TRBD2 agrees at 9 bases. The CDR3 has 16 amino acids. This chain's CDR3 is CASSLAGQSSYNEQFF. In nucleotides, the CDR3 is TGTGCCAGCAGTCTAGCGGGGCAAAGCTCCTACAATGAGCAGTTCTTC.

This clonotype was found many times. The chain links TRBV10-1 to TRBJ2-1; 7 positions agree with TRBD1. CDR1 is WNHNN, CDR2 SYGVQD, per germline (reference sequence). V shed 4 bases and J 8 bases; nucleotides not matched to a gene: 5. CDR3 length: 13 amino acids. The CDR3 loop is CASSGAQGDEQFF. The CDR3 nucleotides read TGCGCCAGCAGTGGGGCTCAGGGGGATGAGCAGTTCTTC.